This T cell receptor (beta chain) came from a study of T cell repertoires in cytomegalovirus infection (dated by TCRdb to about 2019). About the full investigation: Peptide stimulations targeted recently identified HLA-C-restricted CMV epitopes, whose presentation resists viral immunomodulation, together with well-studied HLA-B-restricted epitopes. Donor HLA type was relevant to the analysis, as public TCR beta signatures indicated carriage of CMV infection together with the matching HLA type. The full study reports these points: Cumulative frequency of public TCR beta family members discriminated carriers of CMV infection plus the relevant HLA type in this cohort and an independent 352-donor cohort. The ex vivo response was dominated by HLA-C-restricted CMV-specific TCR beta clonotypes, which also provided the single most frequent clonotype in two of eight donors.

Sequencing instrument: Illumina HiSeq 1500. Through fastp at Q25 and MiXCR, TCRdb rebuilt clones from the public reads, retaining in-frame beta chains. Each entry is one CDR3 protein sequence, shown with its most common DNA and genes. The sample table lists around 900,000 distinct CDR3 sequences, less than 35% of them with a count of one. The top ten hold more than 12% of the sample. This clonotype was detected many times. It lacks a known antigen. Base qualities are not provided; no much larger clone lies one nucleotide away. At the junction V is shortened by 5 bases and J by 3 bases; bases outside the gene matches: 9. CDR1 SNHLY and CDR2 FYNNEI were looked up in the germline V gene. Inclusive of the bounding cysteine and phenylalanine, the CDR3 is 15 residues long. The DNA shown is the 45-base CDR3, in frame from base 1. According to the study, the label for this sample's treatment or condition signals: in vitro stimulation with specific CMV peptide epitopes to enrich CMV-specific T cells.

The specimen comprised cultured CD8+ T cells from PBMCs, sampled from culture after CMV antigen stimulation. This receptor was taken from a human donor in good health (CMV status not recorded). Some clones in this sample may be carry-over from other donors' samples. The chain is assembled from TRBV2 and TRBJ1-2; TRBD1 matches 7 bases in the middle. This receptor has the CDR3 CASSPEGRGYYGYTF. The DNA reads TGTGCCAGCAGTCCCGAAGGCAGGGGGTACTATGGCTACACCTTC. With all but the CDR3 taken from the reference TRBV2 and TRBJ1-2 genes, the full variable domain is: EPEVTQTPSHQVTQMGQEVILRCVPISNHLYFYWYRQILGQKVEFLVSFYNNEISEKSEIFDDQFSVERPDGSNFTLKIRSTKLEDSAMYFCASSPEGRGYYGYTFGSGTRLTVV.